This T cell receptor beta chain derives from a study of a mutant IDH1 vaccine in newly diagnosed glioma. Background on the study: Radiotherapy, temozolomide, or both had been given previously, and both were given to most.

Time point indicated: baseline, week 1 (first vaccination visit). Treatment reported: pre-vaccination baseline after standard-of-care therapy. Donor tumors were new WHO grade 3 or 4 IDH1-mutant, ATRX-lost astrocytomas. Study findings and constraints: Evidence of vaccine-induced immune responses was documented in approximately 93% of patients.

Germline loops: CDR1 SGHRS, CDR2 YFSETQ. The CDR3 covers 16 residues. Trimming left V 3 bases short and J 1 base short, with 14 bases between. The repertoire was sequenced with immunoSEQ multiplex PCR; TCRdb's copy has only in-frame clones and lacks some. The profile shows 20,000 to 25,000 clones, roughly 93% of them singletons. Regarding this clone: Its antigen is unidentified.

The chain has TRBV5-1 and TRBJ2-1; weak D call: TRBD1 (5 bases). The origin of this receptor is a man aged 40-49 years with glioma. This sample comprised PBMCs, obtained from a glioma patient treated with radiotherapy, temozolomide or both. This chain's CDR3 is CASSYQGSGSYNEQFF. CDR3 in DNA: TGCGCCAGCAGCTATCAGGGTTCTGGGTCCTACAATGAGCAGTTCTTC.